A single sample is the source of the 8 T cell receptor beta chains below, sequenced in a study of blood T cell repertoires in COVID-19. The data were produced by immunoSEQ multiplex PCR, yet TCRdb's version contains in-frame clones alone and is incomplete. The table includes a few hundred thousand clones, around 90% detected once. Sequences were obtained from PBMCs or T cells enriched from blood (not recorded which). These receptors originate from a woman younger than 30 with acute COVID-19.

The CDR3: CASSKTGDTEAFF. CDR3 DNA: TGTGCCAGCAGTAAGACAGGGGACACTGAAGCTTTCTTT. This chain links TRBV6-4 with TRBJ1-1, with 8 positions matching TRBD1. The CDR3 runs to 13 residues. J gave up 3 bases and V 5 bases, and 2 bases lay outside the gene matches. Germline V lookup: CDR1 MRHNA, CDR2 SNTAGT.

This clone was seen only once. For the CDR3, the DNA is TGTGCCAGCACCACGACAACCCAAGAGACCCAGTACTTC. This translates into CASTTTTQETQYF. The chain carries TRBV12-3 or TRBV12-4 and TRBJ2-5; D is uncertain. CDR3 length: 13 residues. V shed 7 bases and J shed 1 base, with 10 bases lying between them.

The gene calls are TRBV6-5 and TRBJ2-2; 9 nucleotides line up with TRBD1. V shed 6 bases, J shed 7 bases, and the junction held 9 bases outside the gene matches. The germline CDR1 and CDR2 sequences are MNHEY and SVGAGI. This CDR3 contains 15 residues. The chain's CDR3 is CASRRTGTGLGELFF. CDR3 in DNA: TGTGCCAGCAGGAGAACCGGGACAGGGCTCGGGGAGCTGTTTTTT.

The V call is TRBV28, the J call TRBJ2-1; 7 positions agree with TRBD2. Germline lookup yields CDR1 MDHEN and CDR2 SYDVKM. This CDR3 comprises 16 residues. V was pared by 1 base and J by 3 bases, with 6 bases of the junction left unmatched. Written as DNA, the CDR3 is TGTGCCAGCAGTTTATCCCCTAGCGGCAACTACAATGAGCAGTTCTTC. Translated: CASSLSPSGNYNEQFF.

This chain links TRBV27 with TRBJ1-1, with D possibly matching TRBD1 (5 bases). The CDR3 is 13 amino acids. V gave up 3 bases and J gave up 8 bases, with 13 bases separating them. Germline V gene sequence: CDR1 MNHEY, CDR2 SMNVEV (reference sequence). The CDR3 DNA follows: TGTGCCAGCAGTTTCTCCTGGCGGGGGGAAGCTTTCTTT. This encodes CASSFSWRGEAFF.

The genes are TRBV19 and TRBJ1-1; D not resolved. Trimming cost V 10 bases and J 4 bases, with 16 bases left between them. The CDR3 runs to 13 residues. Per germline, CDR1 LNHDA and CDR2 SQIVND (reference sequence). DNA for the CDR3: TGTGCCACCGCTATTCAAGAGGGCACTGAAGCTTTCTTT. Its translation is CATAIQEGTEAFF.

The rearrangement links TRBV27 to TRBJ1-3; D uncertain. V lost 0 bases and J 0 bases, leaving 6 bases between the germline ends. The germline V gene encodes CDR1 MNHEY and CDR2 SMNVEV (reference sequence). This CDR3 contains 15 residues. Written as DNA, the CDR3 is TGTGCCAGCAGTTTATCAGCGAGCTCTGGAAACACCATATATTTT. This encodes CASSLSASSGNTIYF.

V is TRBV18 and J is TRBJ1-1, with unresolved D. The CDR3 covers 13 residues. Germline V gives CDR1 KGHSH, CDR2 LQKENI. Trimming cost V 3 bases and J 3 bases, with 8 bases left between them. The CDR3: CASSPVRDTEAFF. CDR3 nucleotides: TGTGCCAGCTCACCGGTACGCGACACTGAAGCTTTCTTT.